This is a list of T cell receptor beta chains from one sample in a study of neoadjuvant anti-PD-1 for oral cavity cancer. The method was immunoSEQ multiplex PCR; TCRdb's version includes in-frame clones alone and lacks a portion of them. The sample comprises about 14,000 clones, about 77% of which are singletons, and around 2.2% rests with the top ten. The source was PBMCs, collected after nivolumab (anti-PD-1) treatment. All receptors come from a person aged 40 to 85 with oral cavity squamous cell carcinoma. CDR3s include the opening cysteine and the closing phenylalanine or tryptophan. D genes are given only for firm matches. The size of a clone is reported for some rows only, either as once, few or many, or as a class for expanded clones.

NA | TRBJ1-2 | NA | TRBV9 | TGTGCCAGCAGCGTAGGGGGCGGTGGATATGGCTACACCTTC | CASSVGGGGYGYTF
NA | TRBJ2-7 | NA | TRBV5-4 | TGTGCCAGCAGCTTGGGCGCAGAGGGTGAGCAGTACTTC | CASSLGAEGEQYF
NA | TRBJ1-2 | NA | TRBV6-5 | TGTGCCAGCAGTTACCAAGGGGGGTCGGGGGACGGCTACACCTTC | CASSYQGGSGDGYTF
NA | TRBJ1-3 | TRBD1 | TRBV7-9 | TGTGCCAGCAGCTGGGACAGGTCTGGAAACACCATATATTTT | CASSWDRSGNTIYF
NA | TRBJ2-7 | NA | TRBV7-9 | TGTGCCAGCAGCCCCAGAGGGGTTCCAAGGGAGCAGTACTTC | CASSPRGVPREQYF
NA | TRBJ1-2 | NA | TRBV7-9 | TGTGCCAGCAACTTGGACGGCCTTAGCGGCTACACCTTC | CASNLDGLSGYTF
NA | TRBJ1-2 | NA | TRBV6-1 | TGTGCCAGCTTCAGTCCCGGTCCCCTCTATGGCTACACCTTC | CASFSPGPLYGYTF
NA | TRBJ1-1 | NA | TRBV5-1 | TGCGCCAGCAGCTTCCGAGGAGCCACTGAAGCTTTCTTT | CASSFRGATEAFF
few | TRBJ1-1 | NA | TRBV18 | TGTGCCAGCTCAGGAACGGGAGATTTTGCTTTCTTT | CASSGTGDFAFF
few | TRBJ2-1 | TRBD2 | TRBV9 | TGTGCCAGCAGCGTCTGGACTAGCGGGTCAGGAGAGCAGTTCTTC | CASSVWTSGSGEQFF
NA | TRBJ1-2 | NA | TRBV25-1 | TGTGCCAGCAGTGATGCGGACAGCGAGCTTCGAGGCTACACCTTC | CASSDADSELRGYTF
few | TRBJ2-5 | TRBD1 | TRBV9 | TGTGCCAGCAGCGTCGTTGGGACAGACCAAGAGACCCAGTACTTC | CASSVVGTDQETQYF
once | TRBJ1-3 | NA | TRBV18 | TGTGCCAGCTCAACGACGGGGGGCTCTGGAAACACCATATATTTT | CASSTTGGSGNTIYF
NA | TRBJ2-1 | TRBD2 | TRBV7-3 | TGTGCCAGCAGCCCAGCCGGGGGGGCGGTTTACAATGAGCAGTTCTTC | CASSPAGGAVYNEQFF
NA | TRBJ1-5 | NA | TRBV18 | TGTGCCAGCTCACCCAAGGACAGTTCCAATCAGCCCCAGCATTTT | CASSPKDSSNQPQHF
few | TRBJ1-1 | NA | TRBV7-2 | TGTGCCAGCAGCTTAGCGTTTCAGCTTGAAGCTTTCTTT | CASSLAFQLEAFF
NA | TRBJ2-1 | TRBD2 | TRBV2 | TGTGCCAGCAGTCCAGACATTTATTGGACTAGCGAGCCTTACGATGAGCAGTTCTTC | CASSPDIYWTSEPYDEQFF
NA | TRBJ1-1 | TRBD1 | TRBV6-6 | TGTGCCAGCAGTTACCGAACAGGGGGGAACACTGAAGCTTTCTTT | CASSYRTGGNTEAFF
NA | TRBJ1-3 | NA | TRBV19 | TGTGCCAGCAGTGGCGGGCTAGTGTGGGGCTTGGGAAACACCATATATTTT | CASSGGLVWGLGNTIYF
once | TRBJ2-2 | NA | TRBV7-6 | TGTGCCAGCAGCTTAGCGCCGAGCGGAAACACCGGGGAGCTGTTTTTT | CASSLAPSGNTGELFF
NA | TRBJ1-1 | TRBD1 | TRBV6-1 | TGTGCCAGCAGTCGACAGGGTAGCACTGAAGCTTTCTTT | CASSRQGSTEAFF
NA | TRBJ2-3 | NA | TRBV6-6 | TGTGCCAGTCTACAGAAACCTTCCACAGATACGCAGTATTTT | CASLQKPSTDTQYF
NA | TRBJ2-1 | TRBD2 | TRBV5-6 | TGTGCCAGCAGCTTGGATAGCGGGAAATACAATGAGCAGTTCTTC | CASSLDSGKYNEQFF
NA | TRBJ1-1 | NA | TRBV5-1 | TGCGCCAGCAGCTTGATCAGGGGAAGTAGAGACACTGAAGCTTTCTTT | CASSLIRGSRDTEAFF
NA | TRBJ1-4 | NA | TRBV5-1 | TGCGCCAGCAGCTTCTTTCCGGGGGCTAATGAAAAACTGTTTTTT | CASSFFPGANEKLFF
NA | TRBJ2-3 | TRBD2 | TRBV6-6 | TGTGCCAGCAGAATTAGCGGGGGAGGCACAGATACGCAGTATTTT | CASRISGGGTDTQYF
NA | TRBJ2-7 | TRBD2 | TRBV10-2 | TGCGCCAGCAGAGCCGGGACTAGCGGGGTCTACGAGCAGTACTTC | CASRAGTSGVYEQYF
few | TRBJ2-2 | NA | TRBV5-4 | TGTGCCAGCAGCCGAGGGGCACCGAACACCGGGGAGCTGTTTTTT | CASSRGAPNTGELFF
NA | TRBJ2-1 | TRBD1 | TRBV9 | TGTGCCAGCAGCGTCTCCGGGACAGGTTTTTACAATGAGCAGTTCTTC | CASSVSGTGFYNEQFF
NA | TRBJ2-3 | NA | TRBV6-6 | TGTGCCAGCAGTCATATTCGAGAGGCAGATACGCAGTATTTT | CASSHIREADTQYF
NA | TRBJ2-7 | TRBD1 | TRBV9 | TGTGCCAGCAGCTCCTCCGGGACAGGGGGCCTAGAGCAGTACTTC | CASSSSGTGGLEQYF
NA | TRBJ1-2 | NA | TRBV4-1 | TGCGCCAGCAGCCACCGACAGAATAATAACTATGGCTACACCTTC | CASSHRQNNNYGYTF
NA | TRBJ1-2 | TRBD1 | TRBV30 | TGTGCCTGGAGTGGTCTTGGCAGGGGGTTCGGCTACACCTTC | CAWSGLGRGFGYTF
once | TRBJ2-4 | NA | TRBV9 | TGTGCCAGCAGCGCTGGGACTGGTAACATTCAGTACTTC | CASSAGTGNIQYF
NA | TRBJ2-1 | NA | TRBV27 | TGTGCCAGCAGTTTTCTGCAGTCCCCCTACAATGAGCAGTTCTTC | CASSFLQSPYNEQFF
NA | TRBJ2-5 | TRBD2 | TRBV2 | TGTGCCAGCAGGCCGCTAGCGGGATTGGCGACCCAGTACTTC | CASRPLAGLATQYF
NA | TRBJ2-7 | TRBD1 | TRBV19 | TGTGCCAGTAGTGCCCCGGGACAGGGGGTGTACGAGCAGTACTTC | CASSAPGQGVYEQYF
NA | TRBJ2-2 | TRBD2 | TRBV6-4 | TGTGCCAGCCGACTAGCCCTAAACACCGGGGAGCTGTTTTTT | CASRLALNTGELFF
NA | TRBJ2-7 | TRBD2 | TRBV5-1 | TGCGCCAGCACATCGAAGGCTAGCGGGAGATTCGAGCAGTACTTC | CASTSKASGRFEQYF
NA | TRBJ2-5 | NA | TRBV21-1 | TGTGCCAGCACTAGGGAGACCCAGTACTTC | CASTRETQYF
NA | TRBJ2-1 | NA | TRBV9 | TGTGCCAGCAGCCCTGGCGGAGGGAACTACAATGAGCAGTTCTTC | CASSPGGGNYNEQFF
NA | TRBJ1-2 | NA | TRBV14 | TGTGCCAGCAGCCAAGATGTTTACGGGGACACTTTTCCGGTACCCTATGGCTACACCTTC | CASSQDVYGDTFPVPYGYTF
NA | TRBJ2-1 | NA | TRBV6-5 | TGTGCCAGCAGTTACGGCCGTTACAATGAGCAGTTCTTC | CASSYGRYNEQFF
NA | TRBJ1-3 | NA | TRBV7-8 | TGTGCCAGCAGCTTTACGTCTCTCTCTGGAAACACCATATATTTT | CASSFTSLSGNTIYF
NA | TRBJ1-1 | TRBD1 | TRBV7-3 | TGTGCCACCATACCTTTCCGGGACAGGGGTGCAAAGGGCGGGGGTTTCTTT | CATIPFRDRGAKGGGFF
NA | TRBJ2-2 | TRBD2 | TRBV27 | TGTGCCAGCAGTTTAGGGGTTTGGGCGGGGGGATATGTCGGGGAGCTGTTTTTT | CASSLGVWAGGYVGELFF
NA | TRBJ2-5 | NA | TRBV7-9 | TGTGCCAGCAGGTCAGACAGGCTAGGGGGTGACCAGTACTTC | CASRSDRLGGDQYF
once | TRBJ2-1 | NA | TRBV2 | TGTGCCAGCAGCCGCACATACTCCTACAATGAGCAGTTCTTC | CASSRTYSYNEQFF
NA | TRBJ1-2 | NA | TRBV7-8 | TGTGCCAGCAGCTTAGCCCTGGGCAGGGGTCGGTACTATGGCTACACCTTC | CASSLALGRGRYYGYTF
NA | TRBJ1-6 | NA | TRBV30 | TGTGCCTGGAGCAGCTCCTATAATTCACCCCTCCACTTT | CAWSSSYNSPLHF
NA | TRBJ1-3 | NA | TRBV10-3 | TGTGCCATCAGTGAGTCTAGACAGCAGAGCTCTGGAAACACCATATATTTT | CAISESRQQSSGNTIYF
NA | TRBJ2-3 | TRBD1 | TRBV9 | TGTGCCAGCAGCTTCCAGGGGGTCGGCGGTACGCAGTATTTT | CASSFQGVGGTQYF
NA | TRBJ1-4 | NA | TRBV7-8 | TGTGCCAGCACCCCGAGACGATTACGGAATGAAAAACTGTTTTTT | CASTPRRLRNEKLFF
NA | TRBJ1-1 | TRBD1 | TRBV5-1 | TGCGCCAGCAGCTTAAACGGACAGGAAGGGGGACTCCCTGAAGCTTTCTTT | CASSLNGQEGGLPEAFF
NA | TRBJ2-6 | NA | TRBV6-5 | TGTGCCAGCAGTTACCAGGTAGCTGGGGCCAACGTCCTGACTTTC | CASSYQVAGANVLTF
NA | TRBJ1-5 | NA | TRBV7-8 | TGTGCCAGCAGCTTAGGGGGGATAGGCCAGCCCCAGCATTTT | CASSLGGIGQPQHF
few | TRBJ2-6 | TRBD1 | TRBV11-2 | TGTGCCAGCAGCATTACAGGGGCCGGGGCCAACGTCCTGACTTTC | CASSITGAGANVLTF
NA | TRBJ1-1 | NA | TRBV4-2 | TGTGCCAGCAGCCAAGAATGGACCGACAACACTGAAGCTTTCTTT | CASSQEWTDNTEAFF
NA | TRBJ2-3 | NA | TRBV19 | TGTGCCAGTAGCAAGAGGCGGGGATCCGATACGCAGTATTTT | CASSKRRGSDTQYF